This T cell receptor (beta chain) appears in the sequencing data of a study of somatic mutations in cytotoxic T cells in rheumatoid arthritis. TCRdb's copy holds only in-frame clones and misses some; the assay was immunoSEQ multiplex PCR. There are about 33,000 clones in the sample; about 80% occur only once, and roughly 3.2% lies in the top ten. The CDR3 extends over 15 amino acids. Germline V gene lookup returns CDR1 GTSNPN and CDR2 SVGIG (reference sequence). With 4 bases removed from V and 4 bases from J, the gap between germline ends came to 19 bases. V usage is TRBV30 and J usage is TRBJ2-5; TRBD1 might be the D (7 bases). The sequencing input was CD8+ T cells sorted from blood. This receptor was taken from a man aged 35-49 years in good health. CDR3 amino acids: CAWTEGAGGGETQYF. The DNA of the CDR3 is TGTGCCTGGACCGAGGGGGCCGGAGGGGGAGAGACCCAGTACTTC.